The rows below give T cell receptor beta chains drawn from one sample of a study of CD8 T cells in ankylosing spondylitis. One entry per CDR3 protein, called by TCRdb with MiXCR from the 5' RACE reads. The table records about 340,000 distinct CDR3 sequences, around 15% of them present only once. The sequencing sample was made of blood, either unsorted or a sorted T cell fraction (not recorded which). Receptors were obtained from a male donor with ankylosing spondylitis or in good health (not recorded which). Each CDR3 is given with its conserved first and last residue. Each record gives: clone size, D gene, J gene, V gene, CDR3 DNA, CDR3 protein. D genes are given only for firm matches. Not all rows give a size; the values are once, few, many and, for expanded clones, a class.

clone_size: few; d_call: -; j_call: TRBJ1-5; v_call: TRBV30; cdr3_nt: TGTGCCTGGAGGGACAGCTACAATCAGCCCCAGCATTTT; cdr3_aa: CAWRDSYNQPQHF
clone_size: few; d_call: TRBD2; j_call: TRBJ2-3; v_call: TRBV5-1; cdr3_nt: TGCGCCAGCAGCACAACTAGCGGGCGCGGGTGGACGCAGTATTTT; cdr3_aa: CASSTTSGRGWTQYF
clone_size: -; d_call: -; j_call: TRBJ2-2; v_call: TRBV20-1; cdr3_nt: TGCAGTGCCTCCTACCCCGGACCCGGGGAGCTGTTTTTT; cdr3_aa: CSASYPGPGELFF
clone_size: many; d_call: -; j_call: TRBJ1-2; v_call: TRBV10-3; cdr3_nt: TGTGCCATCAGGGAACAGGGATTAAGGAATGGCTACACCTTC; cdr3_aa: CAIREQGLRNGYTF
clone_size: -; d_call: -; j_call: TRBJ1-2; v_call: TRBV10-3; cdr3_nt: TGTGCCATCAGTGATCTCGACTCACGACTCTATGGCTACACCTTC; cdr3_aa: CAISDLDSRLYGYTF
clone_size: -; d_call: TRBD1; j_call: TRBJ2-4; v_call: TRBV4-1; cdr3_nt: TGCGCCAGCAGCCAAGTCCCCTCTCGAAGGGACAGGTCGCAAAACATTCAGTACTTC; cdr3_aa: CASSQVPSRRDRSQNIQYF
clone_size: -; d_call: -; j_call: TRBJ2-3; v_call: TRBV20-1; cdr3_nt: TGCAGTGCTAGAAAGGGGATCCGTTGGGCGGGGCCTGGCACAGATACGCAGTATTTT; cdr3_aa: CSARKGIRWAGPGTDTQYF
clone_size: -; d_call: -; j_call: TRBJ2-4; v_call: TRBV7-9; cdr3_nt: TGTGCCAGCGGCTGGGATAAAAACATTCAGTACTTC; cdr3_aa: CASGWDKNIQYF
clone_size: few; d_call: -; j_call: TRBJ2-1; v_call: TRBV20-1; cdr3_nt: TGCAGTGCGTCGTGGGGGATCGAGCAGTTCTTC; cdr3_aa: CSASWGIEQFF
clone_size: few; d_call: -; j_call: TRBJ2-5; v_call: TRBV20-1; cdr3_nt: TGCAGTGCTCCCCAGGGGACCCAAAACCAAGAGACCCAGTACTTC; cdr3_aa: CSAPQGTQNQETQYF
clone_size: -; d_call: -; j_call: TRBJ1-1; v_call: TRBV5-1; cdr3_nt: TGCGCCAGCAGCGGGACCGGGACTGAAGCTTTCTTT; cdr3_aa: CASSGTGTEAFF
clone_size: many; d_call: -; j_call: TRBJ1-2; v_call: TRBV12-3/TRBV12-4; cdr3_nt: TGTGCCAGCAGTCCTCCTGTACAGGGAGCAGTCGGCGGCTACACCTTC; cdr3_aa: CASSPPVQGAVGGYTF
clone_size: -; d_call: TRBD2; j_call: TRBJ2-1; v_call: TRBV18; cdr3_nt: TGTGCCAGCTCACCATCAGGGACTAGCCCATCTCAACCCTTAAATGAGCAGTTCTTC; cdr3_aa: CASSPSGTSPSQPLNEQFF
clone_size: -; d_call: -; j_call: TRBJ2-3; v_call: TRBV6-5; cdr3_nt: TGTGCCAGCAGTTTGACAAGGGCCGATACGCAGTATTTT; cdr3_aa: CASSLTRADTQYF
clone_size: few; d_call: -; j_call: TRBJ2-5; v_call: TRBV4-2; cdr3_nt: TGTGCCAGCAGCCAAGCCCAGGCGTCAAGGGAGACCCAGTACTTC; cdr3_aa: CASSQAQASRETQYF
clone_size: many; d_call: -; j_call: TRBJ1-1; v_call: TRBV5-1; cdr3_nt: TGCGCCAGCAGCCAACACAACCGACAGCGGAACACTGAAGCTTTCTTT; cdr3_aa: CASSQHNRQRNTEAFF
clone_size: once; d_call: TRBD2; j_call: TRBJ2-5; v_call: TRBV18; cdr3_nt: TGTGCCAGCTCACCACCAGCGGGGAACCAAGAGACCCAGTACTTC; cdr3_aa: CASSPPAGNQETQYF
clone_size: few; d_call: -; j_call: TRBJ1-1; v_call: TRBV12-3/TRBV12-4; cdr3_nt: TGTGCCAGCAGTTCTCGACGGACCCTCTTACTGAACACTGAAGCTTTCTTT; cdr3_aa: CASSSRRTLLLNTEAFF
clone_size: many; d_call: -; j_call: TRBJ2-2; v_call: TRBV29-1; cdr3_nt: TGCAGCGTTGTTGGACGGACAGTACAGAACACCGGGGAGCTGTTTTTT; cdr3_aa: CSVVGRTVQNTGELFF
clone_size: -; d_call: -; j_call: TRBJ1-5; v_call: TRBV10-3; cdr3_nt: TGTGCCACGGCCGGGGGGAATAGCAATCAGCCCCAGCATTTT; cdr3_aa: CATAGGNSNQPQHF
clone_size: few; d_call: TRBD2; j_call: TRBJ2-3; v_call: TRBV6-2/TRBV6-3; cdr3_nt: TGTGCCAGCAGTCGCCTCTCGGGACTAGCATCAGATACGCAGTATTTT; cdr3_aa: CASSRLSGLASDTQYF
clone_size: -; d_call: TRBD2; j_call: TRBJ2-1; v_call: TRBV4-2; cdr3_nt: TGTGCCAGCAGCCATGCCACTAGCGGGGGGGCCCATGAGCAGTTCTTC; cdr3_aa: CASSHATSGGAHEQFF
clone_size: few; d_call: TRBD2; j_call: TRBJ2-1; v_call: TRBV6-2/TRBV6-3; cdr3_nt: TGTGCCAGCAGTCACCCCAGCGCATTTAGCGGGAGATGGAGTAGGGAGTCCTACAATGAGCAGTTCTTC; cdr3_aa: CASSHPSAFSGRWSRESYNEQFF
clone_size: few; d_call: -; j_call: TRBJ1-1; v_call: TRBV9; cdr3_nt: TGTGCCAGCAGTCCAGTTGGCCAGGGATACACTGAAGCTTTCTTT; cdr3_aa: CASSPVGQGYTEAFF
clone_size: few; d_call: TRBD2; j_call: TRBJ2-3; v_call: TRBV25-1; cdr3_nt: TGTGCCAGCAGTGAAAGTCTAGCGGGGGCCCTTTATTTT; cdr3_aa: CASSESLAGALYF
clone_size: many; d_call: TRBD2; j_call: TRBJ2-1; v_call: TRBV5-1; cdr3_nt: TGCGCCAGCAGCTTTAGGTGGGAGCGGGGGACCTCCTACAATGAGCAGTTCTTC; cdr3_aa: CASSFRWERGTSYNEQFF
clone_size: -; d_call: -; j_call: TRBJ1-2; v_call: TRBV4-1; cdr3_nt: TGCGCCAGCAGCCAAGATCTTGGCAGCGCTGGCTATGGCTACACCTTC; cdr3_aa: CASSQDLGSAGYGYTF
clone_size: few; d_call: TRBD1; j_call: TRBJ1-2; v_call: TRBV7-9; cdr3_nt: TGTGCCAGCAGCTCACAGGGGGCAGAGGGCTACACCTTC; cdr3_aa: CASSSQGAEGYTF
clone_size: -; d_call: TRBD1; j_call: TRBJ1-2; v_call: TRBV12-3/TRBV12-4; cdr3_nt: TGTGCCAGCAGTCCCCCGGGACAGGGGAGAACCTATGGCTACACCTTC; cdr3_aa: CASSPPGQGRTYGYTF
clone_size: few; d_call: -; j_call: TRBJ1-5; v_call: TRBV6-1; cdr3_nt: TGTGCCAGCAGGAGTTTGTACGGGGAGTTTAGCAATCAGCCCCAGCATTTT; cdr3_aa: CASRSLYGEFSNQPQHF
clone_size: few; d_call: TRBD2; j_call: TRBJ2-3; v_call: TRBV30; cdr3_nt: TGTGCCTGGAATATTGCAGCGGGGGGGCTGGCAGATACGCAGTATTTT; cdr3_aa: CAWNIAAGGLADTQYF
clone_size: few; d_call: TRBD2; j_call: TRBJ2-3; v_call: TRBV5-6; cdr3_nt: TGTGCCAGCAGCCTCAGGACTAGCGGGCCAGATACGCAGTATTTT; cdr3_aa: CASSLRTSGPDTQYF
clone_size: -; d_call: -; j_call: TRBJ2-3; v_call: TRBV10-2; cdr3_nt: TGCGCCAGCAAGGGCCTATCCCCAGATACGCAGTATTTT; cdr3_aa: CASKGLSPDTQYF
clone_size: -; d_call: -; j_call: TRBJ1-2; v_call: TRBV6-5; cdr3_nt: TGTGCCAGCAGTTACTCGAGCAGGGCGGTAGATGGCTACACCTTC; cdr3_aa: CASSYSSRAVDGYTF
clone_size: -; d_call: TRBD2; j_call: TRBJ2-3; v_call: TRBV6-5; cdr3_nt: TGTGCCAGCAGCTTCTCTAGCGGGGGGCGCACAGATACGCAGTATTTT; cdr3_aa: CASSFSSGGRTDTQYF
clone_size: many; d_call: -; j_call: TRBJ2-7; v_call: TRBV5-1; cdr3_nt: TGCGCCAGCAGCTTGCGAGGAGGGCCCTACGAGCAGTACTTC; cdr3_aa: CASSLRGGPYEQYF
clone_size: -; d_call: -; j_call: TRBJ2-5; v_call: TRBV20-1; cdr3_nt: TGCAGTGCTTCCAGTCCCGGAGAGACCCAGTACTTC; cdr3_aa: CSASSPGETQYF
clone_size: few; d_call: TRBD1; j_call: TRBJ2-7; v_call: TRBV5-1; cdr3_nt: TGCGCCAGCAGCCAGGGACAGGCAATCAACGAGCAGTACTTC; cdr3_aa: CASSQGQAINEQYF
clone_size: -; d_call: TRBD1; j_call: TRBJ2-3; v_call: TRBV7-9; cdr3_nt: TGTGCCAGCAGCCAAAAGCCGGGACAGGGATCCACAGATACGCAGTATTTT; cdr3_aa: CASSQKPGQGSTDTQYF
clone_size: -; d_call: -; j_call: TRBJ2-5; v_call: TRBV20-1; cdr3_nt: TGCAGTGCTAGGAAGAGTCAGGGCGGAGAGACCCAGTACTTC; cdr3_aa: CSARKSQGGETQYF